These T cell receptor beta chains were read from a single sample in a study of T cells in Graves' hyperthyroidism and ophthalmopathy. MiXCR was run by TCRdb on the multiplex PCR reads, yielding one entry per CDR3 protein. The data contain more than 500,000 distinct CDR3 sequences, 15% to 20% of them singletons. The sample comprised blood. These receptor sequences come from a woman aged 25-40 years with Graves' ophthalmopathy. CDR3s include the opening cysteine and the closing phenylalanine or tryptophan. D genes are given only for firm matches. Clone size appears in some rows only: once, few, many, or a class for an expanded clone.

. | few | TRBJ1-1 | TRBV6-1 | CASRLGGGSNTEAFF | TGTGCCAGCAGGCTAGGCGGGGGCTCGAACACTGAAGCTTTCTTT
TRBD1 | . | TRBJ2-7 | TRBV20-1 | CSARSASGTGDYEQYF | TGCAGTGCTAGGTCTGCTTCCGGGACAGGGGACTACGAGCAGTACTTC
. | . | TRBJ2-1 | TRBV20-1 | CATDEKNNEQFF | TGCGCTACTGACGAAAAAAACAATGAGCAGTTCTTC
TRBD1 | many | TRBJ2-2 | TRBV12-3/TRBV12-4 | CASRPTGYGELFF | TGTGCCAGCAGGCCGACAGGGTACGGGGAGCTGTTTTTT
. | many | TRBJ1-3 | TRBV7-2 | CATSEGSGNTIYF | TGTGCCACGTCCGAGGGCTCTGGAAACACCATATATTTT
. | . | TRBJ2-7 | TRBV4-3 | CASSQEMSGLSSYEQYF | TGCGCCAGCAGCCAAGAGATGAGCGGGTTGAGCTCCTACGAGCAGTACTTC
TRBD2 | many | TRBJ2-5 | TRBV2 | CASSSGAGTSGRAGETQYF | TGTGCCAGCAGTTCCGGAGCCGGGACTAGCGGGAGGGCCGGAGAGACCCAGTACTTC
. | few | TRBJ1-1 | TRBV11-3 | CALGSGPNREAALLNTEAFF | TGTGCTTTGGGCTCGGGCCCCAACAGGGAGGCAGCCTTACTGAACACTGAAGCTTTCTTT
. | many | TRBJ2-7 | TRBV28 | CASSLVSEQYF | TGTGCCAGCAGTTTAGTCAGCGAGCAGTACTTC
. | . | TRBJ2-2 | TRBV6-5 | CASSYSGTTTEELFF | TGTGCCAGCAGTTATTCCGGGACAACTACCGAGGAGCTGTTTTTT
. | many | TRBJ1-1 | TRBV2 | CASSEEGSIEAFF | TGTGCCAGCAGTGAAGAAGGAAGTATTGAAGCTTTCTTT
. | few | TRBJ1-5 | TRBV28 | CASSLDWTHQPQHF | TGTGCCAGCAGTTTAGATTGGACCCATCAGCCCCAGCATTTT
. | many | TRBJ2-1 | TRBV30 | CAWMGGHGVNEQFF | TGTGCCTGGATGGGGGGGCACGGTGTCAATGAGCAGTTCTTC
. | . | TRBJ2-4 | TRBV7-3 | CASSRDPLDIQYF | TGTGCCAGCAGCCGGGACCCCCTGGACATTCAGTACTTC
TRBD2 | . | TRBJ2-2 | TRBV9 | CASSERDDGFGELFF | TGTGCCAGCAGCGAGCGGGACGATGGGTTCGGGGAGCTGTTTTTT
TRBD2 | . | TRBJ2-1 | TRBV20-1 | CSAPRLAGESEQFF | TGCAGTGCTCCACGACTAGCGGGAGAAAGTGAGCAGTTCTTC
TRBD1 | . | TRBJ2-1 | TRBV28 | CASSLTKGANEQFF | TGTGCCAGCAGTTTAACGAAGGGGGCGAATGAGCAGTTCTTC
TRBD2 | many | TRBJ2-1 | TRBV20-1 | CSANRLAGGRYNEQFF | TGCAGTGCTAACCGACTAGCGGGAGGGAGGTACAATGAGCAGTTCTTC
. | many | TRBJ1-1 | TRBV28 | CASSLFGGRTEAFF | TGTGCCAGCAGTTTATTCGGGGGGAGGACTGAAGCTTTCTTT
TRBD1 | . | TRBJ1-1 | TRBV20-1 | CSAREDRVNTEAFF | TGCAGTGCTAGAGAGGACAGGGTGAACACTGAAGCTTTCTTT
. | few | TRBJ2-7 | TRBV4-3 | CASSQEGRQNYEQYF | TGCGCCAGCAGCCAAGAAGGAAGGCAGAACTACGAGCAGTACTTC
. | many | TRBJ2-7 | TRBV20-1 | CSARTGDYEQYF | TGCAGTGCTAGAACAGGAGATTACGAGCAGTACTTC
TRBD1 | many | TRBJ2-1 | TRBV5-1 | CASSLLNRGRSYNEQFF | TGCGCCAGCAGCTTACTGAACAGGGGCCGCTCCTACAATGAGCAGTTCTTC
TRBD1 | . | TRBJ1-5 | TRBV28 | CASSTWTGPNQPQHF | TGTGCCAGCAGTACTTGGACAGGGCCGAATCAGCCCCAGCATTTT
. | many | TRBJ2-2 | TRBV6-2/TRBV6-3 | CASSKDGTNTGELFF | TGTGCCAGCAGTAAGGACGGGACGAACACCGGGGAGCTGTTTTTT
. | many | TRBJ1-1 | TRBV28 | CASTQTNSNTEAFF | TGTGCCAGCACCCAGACAAATTCCAACACTGAAGCTTTCTTT
. | many | TRBJ1-2 | TRBV28 | CAIRDTTNYGYTF | TGTGCCATCCGGGACACGACTAACTATGGCTACACCTTC
TRBD1 | many | TRBJ2-1 | TRBV9 | CASSPKDRGYYNEQFF | TGTGCCAGCAGCCCGAAGGACAGGGGATACTACAATGAGCAGTTCTTC
. | many | TRBJ2-3 | TRBV11-2 | CASSTWGADTQYF | TGTGCCAGCAGCACCTGGGGGGCAGATACGCAGTATTTT
TRBD2 | many | TRBJ2-3 | TRBV28 | CASSWAGGAVTDTQYF | TGTGCCAGCAGTTGGGCGGGAGGCGCAGTTACAGATACGCAGTATTTT
TRBD2 | few | TRBJ2-7 | TRBV6-2/TRBV6-3 | CASRLAGRSDEQYF | TGTGCCAGCCGCCTAGCGGGAAGGTCGGACGAGCAGTACTTC
. | few | TRBJ2-2 | TRBV6-5 | CASSYGRSLGGELFF | TGTGCCAGCAGTTACGGGCGGTCCCTAGGCGGGGAGCTGTTTTTT
. | . | TRBJ1-1 | TRBV6-1 | CASSESGAEAFF | TGTGCCAGCAGTGAATCAGGGGCTGAAGCTTTCTTT
. | few | TRBJ2-1 | TRBV5-1 | CASSLDEGGSYNEQFF | TGCGCCAGCAGCTTGGACGAGGGCGGGTCCTACAATGAGCAGTTCTTC
TRBD2 | few | TRBJ2-7 | TRBV2 | CASRVLAGGSYEQYF | TGTGCCAGCAGAGTTCTAGCGGGAGGGTCCTACGAGCAGTACTTC
. | many | TRBJ2-1 | TRBV20-1 | CSARVSQTADNNEQFF | TGCAGTGCTAGAGTCTCCCAGACGGCGGACAACAATGAGCAGTTCTTC
. | many | TRBJ1-1 | TRBV6-2/TRBV6-3 | CASSYRTTNTEAFF | TGTGCCAGCAGTTATAGAACAACGAACACTGAAGCTTTCTTT
. | many | TRBJ2-1 | TRBV20-1 | CSARESGGQFF | TGCAGTGCTAGGGAGAGTGGAGGGCAGTTCTTC
TRBD1 | many | TRBJ2-7 | TRBV2 | CASSEILDRTYEQYF | TGTGCCAGCAGTGAGATACTGGACAGGACCTACGAGCAGTACTTC
TRBD1 | . | TRBJ1-2 | TRBV6-2/TRBV6-3 | CASSRTGVISYGYTF | TGTGCCAGCAGTCGGACAGGGGTTATCAGCTATGGCTACACCTTC
TRBD1 | few | TRBJ2-2 | TRBV7-8 | CASSPLGQGAPGELFF | TGTGCCAGCAGCCCCCTGGGACAGGGGGCTCCCGGGGAGCTGTTTTTT